This T cell receptor (beta chain) was observed in a study of T cells in localized non-small cell lung cancer. Study-wide points: Adjacent lung tissue had a median around 50 of the top 100 clones found in the tumor.

Repertoires were generated with immunoSEQ multiplex PCR, while TCRdb's copy carries only in-frame clones and drops some. The table lists around 1,900 clones, 23% of them singletons. To note about this clone: Its antigen is not identified.

In germline, CDR1 is SGHVS, CDR2 FNYEAQ. The ends lost 2 bases at V and 6 bases at J; junction bases unmatched: 9. The CDR3 runs to 15 residues. The gene calls are TRBV7-6 and TRBJ1-1; the match to TRBD1 covers 7 bases. The sample here was normal lung tissue next to the tumor, taken before any cancer treatment. This clonotype was sampled from a male donor older than 55 with stage I lung adenocarcinoma. This CDR3 is CASSLFAGGSPEAFF. CDR3 nucleotide sequence: TGTGCCAGCAGCTTATTCGCAGGGGGATCACCTGAAGCTTTCTTT.